This entry features one TCR beta chain sequence. This record comes from a study of blood T cell repertoires in COVID-19. In the study overall: The samples span acute and convalescent COVID-19 from the United States, Italy and Spain. T cells, B-cell-depleted T cells, or PBMCs supplied cDNA or gDNA.

Cohort allocation depended upon clinical history that participants reported. Under the authors' procedure: Reference gene primers were amplified, and this amplification served to estimate nucleated cell counts. TCRdb keeps only in-frame clones here, not all; method: immunoSEQ multiplex PCR. Clone size and the V and J calls come from that table; the DNA yielded D and trimming. This table has approximately 470,000 clones, around 90% appearing once. V gave up 0 bases and J gave up 2 bases, with 10 bases separating them. The CDR3 spans 15 residues. CDR1 SGDLS and CDR2 YYNGEE come from the germline V gene.

The sequence was obtained from a woman under 30 who had recovered from COVID-19. Sequencing used PBMCs or T cells enriched from blood (not recorded which). The gene calls are TRBV9 and TRBJ2-3; TRBD1 might be the D (5 bases). The CDR3 nucleotides read TGTGCCAGCAGCGTAGGAAGACAGACCACAGATACGCAGTATTTT. Translation: CASSVGRQTTDTQYF.